This TCR beta chain was retrieved from a study of blood T cell repertoires in COVID-19. Study-level information: COVID-19 samples from acute and convalescent phases originated in the United States, Italy and Spain. T cells, B-cell-depleted T cells, or PBMCs provided the cDNA or gDNA that served as material.

Per the original data handling: From reference gene primer amplification, estimates of nucleated cell counts were derived. TCRdb's copy holds only in-frame clones and misses some; the assay was immunoSEQ multiplex PCR. The DNA was the basis for D and trimming; V, J and clone size are from that table. The data show about 240,000 clones, roughly 80% seen once. J was trimmed by 4 bases and V by 1 base; bases with no gene match: 3. The CDR3 loop spans 13 amino acids. From germline, CDR1 is GTSNPN and CDR2 SVGIG (reference sequence). The source of this sequence is a woman of 80 years or more with COVID-19, enrolled during active disease. The chain is built from TRBV30 and TRBJ2-7; 8 bases are a match to TRBD1. Sequencing was carried out using peripheral blood. The CDR3 DNA reads as TGTGCCTGGAGTGGGGGACAGGTGTACGAGCAGTACTTC. Amino acids: CAWSGGQVYEQYF. The whole variable domain, filled in from reference TRBV30 and TRBJ2-7, reads SQTIHQWPATLVQPVGSPLSLECTVEGTSNPNLYWYRQAAGRGLQLLFYSVGIGQISSEVPQNLSASRPQDRQFILSSKKLLLSDSGFYLCAWSGGQVYEQYFGPGTRLTVT.